This TCR beta chain was found in a study of cytomegalovirus exposure and HLA in healthy donors. General observations from the study: In vitro data verified three CMV-associated chains as specific for CMV antigens. Researchers catalogued approximately 170 TCR beta chains as cytomegalovirus-associated. Reports described diagnosis of cytomegalovirus status by the classifier as highly specific and sensitive. The finding came from a later analysis; first-cohort TCR clusters tended to co-occur in the 95 to 150 validation repertoires.

Concerning this clone itself: Its specificity is not known.

The assay was immunoSEQ multiplex PCR, and TCRdb's table has in-frame clones only and misses some. The table lists 50,000 to 65,000 clones, about 95% of them singletons, with about 6.5% in the top ten. The CDR3 contains 15 residues. Trimming shortened V by 4 bases and J by 3 bases, and 16 bases separated the two germline ends. Germline-derived CDR1 and CDR2 are SGHDT and YYEEEE. Sequenced input: PBMCs. This chain uses TRBV5-6 with TRBJ1-1; D perhaps matches TRBD1 (6 bases). The TCR comes from a woman under 30 in good health and CMV-seropositive. The CDR3 nucleotides read TGTGCCAGCAGCCGGGGAGGGGGAGTGGACACTGAAGCTTTCTTT. Encoded protein: CASSRGGGVDTEAFF.